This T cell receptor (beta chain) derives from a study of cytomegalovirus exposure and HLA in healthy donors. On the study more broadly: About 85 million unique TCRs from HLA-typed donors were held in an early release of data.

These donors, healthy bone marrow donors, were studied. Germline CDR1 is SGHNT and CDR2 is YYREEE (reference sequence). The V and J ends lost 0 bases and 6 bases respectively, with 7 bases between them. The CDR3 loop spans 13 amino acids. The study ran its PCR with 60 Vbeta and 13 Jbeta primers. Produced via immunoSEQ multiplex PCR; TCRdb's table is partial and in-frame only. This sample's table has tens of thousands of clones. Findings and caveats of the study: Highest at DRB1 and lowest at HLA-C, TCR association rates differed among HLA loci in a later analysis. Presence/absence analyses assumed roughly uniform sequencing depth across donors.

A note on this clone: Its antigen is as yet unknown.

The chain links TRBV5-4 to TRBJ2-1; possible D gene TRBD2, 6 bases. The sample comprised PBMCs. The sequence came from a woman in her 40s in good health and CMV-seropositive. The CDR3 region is CASSLAGGNEQFF. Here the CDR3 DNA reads TGTGCCAGCAGCTTGGCCGGGGGCAATGAGCAGTTCTTC. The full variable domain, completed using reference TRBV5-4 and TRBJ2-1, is ETGVTQSPTHLIKTRGQQVTLRCSSQSGHNTVSWYQQALGQGPQFIFQYYREEENGRGNFPPRFSGLQFPNYSSELNVNALELDDSALYLCASSLAGGNEQFFGPGTRLTVL.